Listed here are 7 T cell receptor beta chains from one sample, sequenced in a study of TIL therapy for anti-PD-1-resistant metastatic lung cancer (dated by TCRdb to 2020 to 2022). The time point label for this specimen denotes: pre-treatment sample, taken before nivolumab and TIL therapy. The baseline tumor samples, taken from the same resection that was used to grow TIL, were excised metastases, most often pleural nodules or supraclavicular lymph nodes. TCR beta CDR3 regions were amplified from genomic DNA with the immunoSEQ v3 hsTCRB kit using bias-controlled multiplex PCR. TCRdb obtained this table from immuneACCESS and retained in-frame rearrangements with V and J assigned. These tables miss some clones; where compared with another copy, unresolved V genes account for less than half of the shortfall, and the remainder is unexplained. The sample table contains about 95,000 clones; only one count was recorded for roughly 65% of them. The biggest ten clones account for roughly 9.8% of the sample.

The sequencing used tumor tissue, collected at baseline. The receptors shown here come from a person between 30 and 80 years old with non-small cell lung cancer.

The chain combines TRBV2 with TRBJ2-1; D tentatively reads TRBD1 or TRBD2 (6 bases each). V was pared by 2 bases and J by 14 bases, with 19 bases between. Germline V gene data show CDR1 as SNHLY and CDR2 as FYNNEI. The CDR3 runs 14 residues. In DNA, the CDR3 is TGTGCCAGCAGTGAACAGCGAGCGGAGGGGGGCGAGTTCTTC. Translation: CASSEQRAEGGEFF.

The chain couples TRBV28 to TRBJ1-2; 7 bases agree with TRBD1. Germline lookup yields CDR1 MDHEN and CDR2 SYDVKM. The V gene end was trimmed by 8 bases and the J gene end by 8 bases; junction bases not matched to a gene: 11. The CDR3 loop spans 13 amino acids. In DNA form, the CDR3 reads TGTGCCAGCCGTAAAAGACAGGGTGGCGGCTACACCTTC. Translated, it gives CASRKRQGGGYTF.

This clone showed up just once. Here the CDR3 reads CATSRTGRNEQFF. The CDR3 DNA reads as TGTGCCACCTCAAGGACAGGGAGGAATGAGCAGTTCTTC. The chain couples TRBV24-1 to TRBJ2-1; 8 nucleotides align to TRBD1. CDR3 size: 13 residues. The V gene's germline CDR1 is KGHDR and CDR2 SFDVKD. The V gene end was trimmed by 9 bases and the J gene end by 7 bases; junction bases not matched to a gene: 7.

The chain carries TRBV28 and TRBJ1-1, with D unresolved. CDR3 size: 11 residues. The germline V gene encodes CDR1 MDHEN and CDR2 SYDVKM. The V gene lost 1 base and the J gene lost 7 bases, with 4 bases spanning the gap. For the CDR3, the DNA is TGTGCCAGCAGTTTATATTTTGAAGCTTTCTTT. It specifies CASSLYFEAFF.

The chain is built from TRBV28 and TRBJ2-7, with D unclear. The CDR3 runs to 12 residues. The ends were cut back, 7 bases at V and 9 bases at J, with 16 bases in the middle. Germline V gives CDR1 MDHEN, CDR2 SYDVKM. CDR3 sequence (DNA): TGTGCCAGCACCTCGGGCAGTTCTGTGCAGTACTTC. Encoded protein: CASTSGSSVQYF.

The chain has TRBV20-1 and TRBJ2-5, with D hard to call. CDR3 length: 11 residues. CDR1 and CDR2 from the germline V gene are DFQATT and SNEGSKA (reference sequence). The V end was cut by 6 bases, the J end by 2 bases, with 7 bases between. DNA of the CDR3: TGCAGTGCCCGTGATCAAGAGACCCAGTACTTC. This codes for CSARDQETQYF.

This clone was detected only a few times. V is TRBV3-1 (or the pseudogene TRBV3-2) and J is TRBJ2-1; TRBD2 matches at 7 bases. After removal of 2 bases from V and 8 bases from J, the junction contained 9 bases not matched to a gene. Germline V gene data show CDR1 as LGHDT and CDR2 as YNNKEL (reference sequence). The CDR3 loop spans 15 amino acids. In nucleotides, the CDR3 is TGTGCCAGCAGCCAATCCCCCTGGGGGGGAGATGAGCAGTTCTTC. This encodes CASSQSPWGGDEQFF.